This is a list of T cell receptor beta chains from one sample in a study of blood T cell repertoires in COVID-19. Measured with immunoSEQ multiplex PCR; TCRdb has only the in-frame clones, and not every one. The table has about 220,000 clones, 65% to 90% seen once; the top ten hold about 9%. The sequenced sample consisted of peripheral blood. These receptors were collected from a man aged 50 to 60 with active or convalescent COVID-19. The CDR3 runs from the conserved cysteine through the conserved F or W. A D gene is named only where the DNA matches it firmly.

CDR3	V	J	D
CASSLAGAGADTQYF	TRBV5-1	TRBJ2-3	.
CASSLQGSGTQYF	TRBV5-6	TRBJ2-3	TRBD1
CASSPQGADGYTF	TRBV18	TRBJ1-2	TRBD1
CASSNFSGGDNEQFF	TRBV18	TRBJ2-1	TRBD2
CASSLTGLAGDTQYF	TRBV7-8	TRBJ2-3	TRBD2
CSVRDTEAFF	TRBV29-1	TRBJ1-1	.
CASSLGQPTNEKLFF	TRBV5-6	TRBJ1-4	TRBD1
CASSFAGATEAFF	TRBV12-3/TRBV12-4	TRBJ1-1	.
CASSPRTSGGWSEQFF	TRBV4-2	TRBJ2-1	TRBD2
CASSTGTDTQYF	TRBV28	TRBJ2-3	.
CASSTDRPTDTQYF	TRBV6-5	TRBJ2-3	.
CASSMGYLGEKLFF	TRBV19	TRBJ1-4	.
CASGDNADRVGRNYGYTF	TRBV19	TRBJ1-2	TRBD1
CASSSKRLQVLVTIYF	TRBV27	TRBJ1-3	.